This record concerns one T cell receptor beta chain sequence. Germline CDR1 reads SEHNR; CDR2 reads FQNEAQ (reference sequence). The CDR3 spans 16 residues. The V gene end was trimmed by 2 bases and the J gene end by 1 base; junction bases not matched to a gene: 2. This entry belongs to a study of OX40 agonist ivuxolimab in advanced cancers. Study details: Patients' therapy was ivuxolimab, an antibody that acts as an agonist of OX40 (CD134).

The method was immunoSEQ multiplex PCR; TCRdb's version includes in-frame clones alone and lacks a portion of them. This sample has tens of thousands of clones, with 90% to 95% found just once. The TCR was taken from an adult with an advanced solid tumor such as melanoma, head and neck, liver or kidney cancer. The chain employs TRBV7-9 and TRBJ2-5; 12 nucleotides match TRBD2. The material sequenced was CD4+ or CD8+ T cells sorted from blood, taken in a trial of the OX40 agonist ivuxolimab. The CDR3, as DNA: TGTGCCAGCAGCTTAACTAGCGGGGGGATCCAAGAGACCCAGTACTTC. This codes for CASSLTSGGIQETQYF.